The 28 T cell receptor beta chains below all came from one sample that was sequenced in a study of T cells in Graves' hyperthyroidism and ophthalmopathy. What was amplified from RNA transcripts were TCR beta CDR3 regions. HTBI primers were the set used in a first-round RT-PCR of the TCR CDR3. TCRdb reprocessed the multiplex PCR reads with MiXCR, giving one entry per CDR3 protein. The sample has 700,000 or so distinct CDR3 sequences, less than 20% seen once. Source material: blood. All receptors derive from a man aged 18 to 29 with Graves' hyperthyroidism.

This clonotype was counted only a few times. This chain connects TRBV15 to TRBJ2-3; 12 bases agree with TRBD2. The germline gives CDR1 LNHNV, CDR2 YYDKDF (reference sequence). Trimming cost V 5 bases and J 0 bases; bases outside gene matches: 9. The CDR3 loop spans 18 amino acids. The CDR3 bases are TGTGCCACCAGCGGGGAGCTAGCGGGAGGGACTAGCACAGATACGCAGTATTTT. Its protein product is CATSGELAGGTSTDTQYF.

CDR3 sequence: CASSQDLRLGPLGNEQFF. CDR3 coding DNA: TGTGCCAGCAGCCAAGACCTAAGACTAGGCCCCCTTGGGAATGAGCAGTTCTTC. This chain joins TRBV3-1 and TRBJ2-1, with D perhaps matching TRBD2 (6 bases). The length of the CDR3 is 18 residues. Germline CDR1 and CDR2: LGHDT and YNNKEL (reference sequence). Trimming removed 0 bases at V and 7 bases at J, with 22 bases between.

The CDR3, as DNA: TGTGCCAGCAGGGGGGACCGAAGCACAGATACGCAGTATTTT. It yields the protein CASRGDRSTDTQYF. The rearrangement joins TRBV6-2 or TRBV6-3 to TRBJ2-3; D assignment may be TRBD1 or TRBD2 (5 bases each). V shed 6 bases and J shed 0 bases, with 10 bases lying between them. The CDR3 runs 14 residues. CDR1 MNHEY and CDR2 SVGEGT come from the germline V gene.

This clonotype was observed a few times. The chain recombines TRBV5-5 with TRBJ1-2, with a tentative D call TRBD1 (5 bases). Germline lookup yields CDR1 SGHKS and CDR2 YYEKEE (reference sequence). CDR3 size: 14 residues. Trimming left V 5 bases short and J 7 bases short, with 18 bases between. The CDR3 bases are TGTGCCAGCAGTTTAGGGGATGCCGCTTTTGGCTACACCTTC. As protein: CASSLGDAAFGYTF.

This clonotype occurred many times. The chain joins TRBV2 to TRBJ2-3; perhaps D is TRBD1 or TRBD2 (5 bases each). Germline loops: CDR1 SNHLY, CDR2 FYNNEI. Trimming stripped 11 bases from V and 0 bases from J, with 12 bases between. This CDR3 region has 13 residues. Here the CDR3 reads CAGVGTSTDTQYF. The CDR3 bases are TGTGCCGGGGTCGGGACCAGCACAGATACGCAGTATTTT.

This clonotype has ten or more counts. The J gene is TRBJ2-1, the V gene TRBV28, with 12 bases that match TRBD1. Unmatched junction bases numbered 9, after V lost 5 bases and J lost 7 bases. Germline CDR1 is MDHEN and CDR2 is SYDVKM. CDR3 length: 16 amino acids. The CDR3 loop reads CASSPPGTGGLNEQFF. CDR3 nucleotide sequence: TGTGCCAGCAGTCCACCCGGGACAGGGGGCCTGAATGAGCAGTTCTTC.

Written as DNA, the CDR3 is TGTGCCAGTTTTACCGGGACTAGCGGGAGGGCCTACGAGCAGTACTTC. Its protein is CASFTGTSGRAYEQYF. The chain has TRBV14 and TRBJ2-7; 16 bases line up with TRBD2. V shed 9 bases and J 2 bases; nucleotides not matched to a gene: 7. This CDR3 is built from 16 residues. Germline CDR1 reads SGHDN; CDR2 reads FVKESK.

The rearrangement joins TRBV5-1 to TRBJ2-7; TRBD2 agrees at 15 bases. CDR3 size: 17 residues. V trimming: 4 bases; J trimming: 4 bases; junction bases outside the gene matches: 9. Germline V lookup: CDR1 SGHRS, CDR2 YFSETQ. This CDR3 reads CASSPGLAGGSPYEQYF. The CDR3 nucleotides read TGCGCCAGCAGCCCTGGACTAGCGGGAGGGTCACCGTACGAGCAGTACTTC.

This clonotype was detected only a few times. The gene calls are TRBV4-2 and TRBJ2-1; D might be TRBD2 (5 bases). Germline CDR1 LGHNA, CDR2 YNFKEQ. Deletions cut 1 base from V and 6 bases from J, with 28 bases between. The CDR3 has 20 amino acids. The CDR3 region is CASSQGRYLTSIRRANEQFF. The DNA of the CDR3 is TGTGCCAGCAGCCAAGGGAGGTACCTTACTTCAATTCGACGTGCCAATGAGCAGTTCTTC.

The rearrangement joins TRBV10-3 to TRBJ2-3, with D perhaps matching TRBD2 (5 bases). The V gene lost 10 bases and the J gene lost 0 bases, with 14 bases spanning the gap. This CDR3 has 14 residues. CDR1 and CDR2 (germline): ENHRY, SYGVKD. The CDR3 DNA follows: TGTGCCACCCGCCTAGAGGGTAGCACAGATACGCAGTATTTT. This translates into CATRLEGSTDTQYF.

CDR3 DNA sequence: TGTGCCATCAGTGACCCACTTGGACTAGCGGGTGGCGGGTCCTACGAGCAGTACTTC. Translated, it gives CAISDPLGLAGGGSYEQYF. V is TRBV10-3 and J is TRBJ2-7; 11 bases align to TRBD2. V trimming: 3 bases; J trimming: 1 base; junction bases outside the gene matches: 14. This CDR3 contains 19 residues. Germline V gene sequence: CDR1 ENHRY, CDR2 SYGVKD.

This sequence joins TRBV19 and TRBJ2-1; 8 bases agree with TRBD1. Looked up from germline, CDR1 is LNHDA and CDR2 is SQIVND (reference sequence). Unmatched junction bases numbered 8, after V lost 2 bases and J lost 8 bases. This CDR3 comprises 15 residues. The CDR3 protein is CASSILGQGGDEQFF. In DNA, the CDR3 is TGTGCCAGTAGTATACTTGGACAGGGTGGCGATGAGCAGTTCTTC.

At least ten counts were recorded for this clonotype. V gene TRBV28 combines with J gene TRBJ1-5; no clear D gene. This CDR3 contains 12 residues. Trimming removed 2 bases at V and 9 bases at J, with 8 bases between. Germline V gives CDR1 MDHEN, CDR2 SYDVKM. The CDR3 region is CASSLDGRPQHF. CDR3 sequence (DNA): TGTGCCAGCAGTTTAGATGGCCGGCCCCAGCATTTT.

This clonotype was recorded at least ten times. The gene calls are TRBV7-2 and TRBJ2-3; 7 positions match TRBD1. Trimming at V came to 6 bases and at J to 5 bases, leaving 5 bases not matched to a gene. Per the germline V gene, CDR1 is SGHTA and CDR2 is FQGNSA. The CDR3 is made up of 13 amino acids. The CDR3, as DNA: TGTGCCAGCAGTCATAGACAGGGAGATACGCAGTATTTT. Amino acid sequence: CASSHRQGDTQYF. The entire variable domain, with the rest obtained from reference TRBV7-2 and TRBJ2-3, is as follows: GAGVSQSPSNKVTEKGKDVELRCDPISGHTALYWYRQSLGQGLEFLIYFQGNSAPDKSGLPSDRFSAERTGGSVSTLTIQRTQQEDSAVYLCASSHRQGDTQYFGPGTRLTVL.

The genes are TRBV11-3 and TRBJ2-3; TRBD2 matches 13 bases. V gave up 5 bases and J gave up 3 bases; unmatched junction bases: 8. Germline CDR1 is SGHNT and CDR2 is YENEEA. The CDR3 contains 17 residues. The CDR3 loop reads CASSTGLAGEGTDTQYF. CDR3 in DNA: TGTGCCAGCAGCACTGGACTAGCGGGAGAAGGGACAGATACGCAGTATTTT.

This clonotype was seen ten or more times. This sequence joins TRBV27 and TRBJ1-2; D is unclear. Trimming shortened V by 10 bases and J by 8 bases, and 26 bases separated the two germline ends. The CDR3 is made up of 15 amino acids. Germline V lookup: CDR1 MNHEY, CDR2 SMNVEV (reference sequence). CDR3 region: CATRAHGERLGGYTF. CDR3 coding DNA: TGTGCCACCAGAGCACATGGCGAGCGCTTGGGAGGCTACACCTTC.

The chain joins TRBV5-1 to TRBJ1-4, with a tentative D call TRBD1 (6 bases). Trimming removed 0 bases at V and 7 bases at J, with 13 bases between. Germline V gene lookup returns CDR1 SGHRS and CDR2 YFSETQ. The CDR3 consists of 15 residues. The DNA of the CDR3 is TGCGCCAGCAGCTTGGCGGTAGGGGGAAGTGAAAAACTGTTTTTT. Its protein product is CASSLAVGGSEKLFF.

This clonotype appeared many times. As DNA, the CDR3 is TGTGCCAGCAGCTTTCAGGACAGGGGAAACACCATATATTTT. The encoded protein is CASSFQDRGNTIYF. The chain links TRBV11-2 to TRBJ1-3; 7 positions agree with TRBD1. V was pared by 3 bases and J by 4 bases, with 3 bases of the junction left unmatched. There are 14 residues in the CDR3. The germline CDR1 and CDR2 sequences are SGHAT and FQNNGV. The full variable domain, its missing parts supplied by reference TRBV11-2 and TRBJ1-3, is EAGVAQSPRYKIIEKRQSVAFWCNPISGHATLYWYQQILGQGPKLLIQFQNNGVVDDSQLPKDRFSAERLKGVDSTLKIQPAKLEDSAVYLCASSFQDRGNTIYFGEGSWLTVV.

The chain employs TRBV29-1 and TRBJ2-7, with a weak D call TRBD1 (5 bases). The germline V gene encodes CDR1 SQVTM and CDR2 ANQGSEA. The CDR3 sequence is 16 residues long. Trimming removed 7 bases from V and 3 bases from J, with 25 bases in between. This CDR3 is CSALSEPIQGYYEQYF. In DNA, the CDR3 is TGCAGCGCCCTTTCTGAACCGATCCAGGGTTACTACGAGCAGTACTTC.

V usage is TRBV7-6 and J usage is TRBJ1-1; D uncertain. CDR3 length: 13 amino acids. CDR1 SGHVS and CDR2 FNYEAQ come from the germline V gene. V lost 2 bases and J 3 bases, leaving 7 bases between the germline ends. The CDR3 DNA follows: TGTGCCAGCAGCTTAAACCCCTACACTGAAGCTTTCTTT. Translation gives CASSLNPYTEAFF. The full variable domain, with the rest looked up from reference TRBV7-6 and TRBJ1-1, is GAGVSQSPRYKVTKRGQDVALRCDPISGHVSLYWYRQALGQGPEFLTYFNYEAQQDKSGLPNDRFSAERPEGSISTLTIQRTEQRDSAMYRCASSLNPYTEAFFGQGTRLTVV.

This clonotype was seen a few times. V usage is TRBV25-1 and J usage is TRBJ2-3; D is perhaps TRBD2 (5 bases). This CDR3 has 12 residues. Trimming pared 9 bases from V and 1 base from J, leaving 8 bases between. Germline loops: CDR1 MGHDK, CDR2 SYGVNS. The CDR3 sequence is CASEGRTDTQYF. For the CDR3, the DNA is TGTGCCAGTGAGGGTCGCACAGATACGCAGTATTTT.

The V and J genes are TRBV29-1 and TRBJ2-2; D not certain. Germline lookup yields CDR1 SQVTM and CDR2 ANQGSEA. V lost 4 bases and J 1 base, leaving 10 bases between the germline ends. CDR3 size: 14 residues. The CDR3 is CSVGVGLNTGELFF. CDR3 coding DNA: TGCAGCGTTGGGGTTGGGTTGAACACCGGGGAGCTGTTTTTT.

The chain links TRBV7-9 to TRBJ2-2; D gene unclear. The germline gives CDR1 SEHNR, CDR2 FQNEAQ (reference sequence). Trimming stripped 1 base from V and 7 bases from J, with 7 bases between. There are 13 residues in the CDR3. Written as DNA, the CDR3 is TGTGCCAGCAGCTTAGGGCGGAGCGGGGAGCTGTTTTTT. Its protein is CASSLGRSGELFF.

The gene calls are TRBV29-1 and TRBJ2-1, with 9 nucleotides matching TRBD2. J lost 8 bases, V lost 7 bases, and 12 bases had no gene match. The CDR3 covers 14 residues. CDR1 is SQVTM, CDR2 ANQGSEA, per germline. The CDR3 spells CSAVGLAGLYEQFF. The CDR3 nucleotides read TGCAGCGCCGTCGGGCTAGCGGGATTATATGAGCAGTTCTTC.

This clonotype has at least ten counts. The rearrangement links TRBV11-1 to TRBJ2-5; 10 bases agree with TRBD2. The germline gives CDR1 SGHAT, CDR2 FQDESV (reference sequence). Trimming removed 2 bases from V and 8 bases from J; junction bases left unmatched: 11. This CDR3 comprises 16 residues. Here the CDR3 DNA reads TGTGCCAGCAGCTTATTAGCGGGAGGCCTAAAGAGAACCCAGTACTTC. Amino acid sequence: CASSLLAGGLKRTQYF.

At least ten counts were recorded for this clonotype. CDR3 amino acids: CATSRVVSGTYEQYF. The CDR3 nucleotides read TGTGCCACCAGCAGAGTTGTAAGCGGTACCTACGAGCAGTACTTC. The genes are TRBV15 and TRBJ2-7; possibly TRBD2 for D (5 bases). The germline V gene encodes CDR1 LNHNV and CDR2 YYDKDF (reference sequence). V lost 1 base and J lost 2, with 12 bases in between. The CDR3 extends over 15 amino acids. Using reference TRBV15 and TRBJ2-7 for the parts outside the CDR3, the full variable domain is DAMVIQNPRYQVTQFGKPVTLSCSQTLNHNVMYWYQQKSSQAPKLLFHYYDKDFNNEADTPDNFQSRRPNTSFCFLDIRSPGLGDTAMYLCATSRVVSGTYEQYFGPGTRLTVT.

The rearrangement links TRBV20-1 to TRBJ1-5; a possible D gene is TRBD1 (5 bases). The CDR3 is 14 amino acids. Germline loops: CDR1 DFQATT, CDR2 SNEGSKA (reference sequence). Deletions cut 1 base from V and 1 base from J, with 8 bases between. CDR3 sequence: CSARGGASNQPQHF. CDR3 DNA sequence: TGCAGTGCTAGAGGAGGGGCCAGCAATCAGCCCCAGCATTTT.

This clonotype has ten or more counts. The chain couples TRBV28 to TRBJ1-5; TRBD1 aligns across 7 bases. This CDR3 comprises 14 residues. Germline values: CDR1 MDHEN, CDR2 SYDVKM. Trimming took 8 bases from V and 0 from J; bases not matched to a gene: 4. The CDR3 reads CASRDSHSNQPQHF. Written as DNA, the CDR3 is TGTGCCAGCCGGGACAGCCATAGCAATCAGCCCCAGCATTTT.